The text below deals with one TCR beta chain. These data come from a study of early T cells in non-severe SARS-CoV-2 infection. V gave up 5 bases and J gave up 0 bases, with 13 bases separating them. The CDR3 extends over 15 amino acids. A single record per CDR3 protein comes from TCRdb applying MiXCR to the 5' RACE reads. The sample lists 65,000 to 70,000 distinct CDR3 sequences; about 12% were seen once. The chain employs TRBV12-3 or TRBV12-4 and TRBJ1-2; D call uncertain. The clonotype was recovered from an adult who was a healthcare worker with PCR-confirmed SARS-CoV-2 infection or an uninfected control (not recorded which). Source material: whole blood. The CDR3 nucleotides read TGTGCCAGCAGTCACCAACTTGCCACTAACTATGGCTACACCTTC. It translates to CASSHQLATNYGYTF.